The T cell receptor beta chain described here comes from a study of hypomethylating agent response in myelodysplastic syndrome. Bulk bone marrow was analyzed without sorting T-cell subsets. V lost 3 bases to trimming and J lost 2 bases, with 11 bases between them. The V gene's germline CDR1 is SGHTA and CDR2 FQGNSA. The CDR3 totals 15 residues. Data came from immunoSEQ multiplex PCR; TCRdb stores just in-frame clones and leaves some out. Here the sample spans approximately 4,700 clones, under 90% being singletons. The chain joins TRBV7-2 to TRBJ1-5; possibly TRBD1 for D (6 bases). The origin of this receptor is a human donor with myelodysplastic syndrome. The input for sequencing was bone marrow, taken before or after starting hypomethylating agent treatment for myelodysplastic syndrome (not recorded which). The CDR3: CASSFGQIRNQPQHF. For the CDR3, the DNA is TGTGCCAGCAGCTTCGGACAGATTCGCAATCAGCCCCAGCATTTT.